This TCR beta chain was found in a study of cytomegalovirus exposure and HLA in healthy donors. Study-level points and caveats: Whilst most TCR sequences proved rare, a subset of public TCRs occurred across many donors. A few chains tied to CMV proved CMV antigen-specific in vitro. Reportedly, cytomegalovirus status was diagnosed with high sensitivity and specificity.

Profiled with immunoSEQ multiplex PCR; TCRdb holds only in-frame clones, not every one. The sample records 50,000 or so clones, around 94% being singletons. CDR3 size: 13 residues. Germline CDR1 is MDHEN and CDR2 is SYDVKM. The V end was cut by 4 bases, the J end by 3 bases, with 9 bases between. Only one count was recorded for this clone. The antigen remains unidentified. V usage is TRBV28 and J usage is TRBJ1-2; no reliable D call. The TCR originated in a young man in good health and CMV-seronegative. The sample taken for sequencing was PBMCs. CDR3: CASSSGGYYGYTF. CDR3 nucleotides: TGTGCCAGCAGTTCAGGAGGGTACTATGGCTACACCTTC.